A single count supports the clone carrying this T cell receptor (beta chain). Assay used: immunoSEQ multiplex PCR; TCRdb lists only in-frame clones, some missing. The top ten clones hold 0.39% of a sample with roughly 2.2 million clones, 90% to 95% of them seen once. This sample is drawn from a study of shared clonotypes between healthy human individuals. The wider study: Three CD4 naive, three CD4 memory, two CD8 naive and one CD8 memory plate were used per donor.

The V end lost 5 bases, the J end lost 3 bases, and 8 bases lay between the germline ends. The CDR3 totals 12 residues. Germline-derived CDR1 and CDR2 are LNHDA and SQIVND (reference sequence). The chain joins TRBV19 to TRBJ2-7, with unresolved D. The receptor's source is a man aged 18 to 29 in good health. Some clones in this sample may be carry-over from other donors' samples. The material sequenced was naive CD4+ T cells from PBMCs. Specified subset: CD45RA+ positively selected. CDR3 nucleotide sequence: TGTGCCAGTAGTGGAGACGGCTACGAGCAGTACTTC. Its translation is CASSGDGYEQYF.